The 7 T cell receptor beta chains reported below all come from one sample, sequenced in a study of post-analysis software for immune sequencing data. Their antigens are not known. Included in the TCR beta cDNA libraries were unique molecular identifiers. TCRdb recomputed calls from the PCR reads with MiXCR, one row per CDR3 protein. The table has hundreds of thousands of distinct CDR3 sequences, roughly two fifths seen once. The study, taken as a whole, reports: Among roughly five TRBV segments more frequent in patients than controls were TRBV5-6, TRBV5-1 and TRBV20-1.

Material: blood. All receptors come from a girl between 5 and 17 years old with multiple sclerosis.

The V gene is TRBV28, the J gene TRBJ1-5; possible D gene TRBD1, 5 bases. The CDR3 totals 13 residues. Germline values: CDR1 MDHEN, CDR2 SYDVKM. Deletions cut 4 bases from V and 6 bases from J, with 10 bases between. The CDR3 DNA is TGTGCCAGCAGTTGGGGAACAGGTCAGCCCCAGCATTTT. The encoded protein is CASSWGTGQPQHF.

The CDR3 DNA sequence: TGTGCCACTTCGAGGGCGGGGACACCCCTCCACTTT. Its protein is CATSRAGTPLHF. The chain couples TRBV12-3 or TRBV12-4 to TRBJ1-6, with unresolved D. The CDR3 has 12 residues. Trimming took 10 bases from V and 11 from J, leaving 15 bases between them.

The rearrangement links TRBV5-1 to TRBJ2-6; 8 nucleotides align to TRBD2. The CDR3 has 19 amino acids. Germline CDR1 and CDR2: SGHRS and YFSETQ. The V and J ends lost 0 bases and 2 bases, in that order; junction bases with no gene match: 10. The CDR3 here is CASSLGREGLEPGANVLTF. CDR3 bases: TGCGCCAGCAGCTTGGGTCGGGAGGGCCTAGAGCCTGGGGCCAACGTCCTGACTTTC.

This clonotype was seen more than once but under ten times. The chain uses TRBV2 and TRBJ2-5; 7 bases align to TRBD1. Trimming at V came to 6 bases and at J to 4 bases, leaving 14 bases not matched to a gene. This CDR3 region has 16 residues. Germline-derived CDR1 and CDR2 are SNHLY and FYNNEI. In DNA, the CDR3 is TGTGCCAGCAGGGATTTCCGGGACAGAGGAGGAGAGACCCAGTACTTC. This translates into CASRDFRDRGGETQYF.

The chain links TRBV20-1 to TRBJ1-5; D not resolved. The CDR3 sequence is 12 residues long. Trimming stripped 3 bases from V and 3 bases from J, with 6 bases between. Germline V gene data show CDR1 as DFQATT and CDR2 as SNEGSKA (reference sequence). CDR3 region: CSASPANQPQHF. The CDR3 DNA follows: TGCAGTGCTAGCCCGGCCAATCAGCCCCAGCATTTT.

This clonotype has at least ten counts. The V and J genes are TRBV15 and TRBJ1-5, with a possible D match to TRBD1 (5 bases). The V end lost 0 bases, the J end lost 4 bases, and 7 bases lay between the germline ends. There are 14 residues in the CDR3. The germline V gene has CDR1 LNHNV and CDR2 YYDKDF (reference sequence). The CDR3 is CATSRDRGNQPQHF. Written as DNA, the CDR3 is TGTGCCACCAGCAGAGATCGGGGGAATCAGCCCCAGCATTTT.

The rearrangement links TRBV24-1 to TRBJ2-7; the match to TRBD2 covers 11 bases. The J segment lost 7 bases and the V segment lost 3 bases, leaving 10 bases of the junction unmatched. There are 16 residues in the CDR3. Germline V gene sequence: CDR1 KGHDR, CDR2 SFDVKD. The CDR3 DNA sequence: TGTGCCACCAGTGATGGGACTAGCGGCTTCTACAATGAGCAGTACTTC. Amino acids: CATSDGTSGFYNEQYF.